Listed here are 22 T cell receptor beta chains from one sample, sequenced in a study of cytomegalovirus exposure and HLA in healthy donors. Primers: 60 Vbeta forward and 13 Jbeta reverse. Assay used: immunoSEQ multiplex PCR; TCRdb lists only in-frame clones, some missing. In the table there are 70,000 to 85,000 clones, 74% of which are singletons. The sample was PBMCs. The receptors stem from a man aged 35 to 55 in good health and CMV-seropositive.

This sequence joins TRBV2 and TRBJ2-1; 8 bases are a match to TRBD2. V shed 11 bases, J shed 6 bases, and the junction held 9 bases outside the gene matches. This CDR3 has 13 residues. Germline V gene lookup returns CDR1 SNHLY and CDR2 FYNNEI. The CDR3: CAGAQREFNEQFF. The DNA of the CDR3 is TGTGCCGGAGCCCAGCGGGAGTTCAATGAGCAGTTCTTC.

This chain links TRBV27 with TRBJ1-6, with D unresolved. CDR3 length equals 16 residues. Trimming removed 0 bases from V and 6 bases from J, with 12 bases in between. Germline V gene data show CDR1 as MNHEY and CDR2 as SMNVEV (reference sequence). The CDR3 loop reads CASSLSQSTFNSPLHF. The CDR3, as DNA: TGTGCCAGCAGTTTATCACAGTCCACTTTTAATTCACCCCTCCACTTT.

V gene TRBV7-2 combines with J gene TRBJ2-7; 11 nucleotides agree with TRBD2. The germline gives CDR1 SGHTA, CDR2 FQGNSA. V dropped 3 bases and J dropped 5; count of bases not matched to a gene: 6. CDR3 length equals 15 residues. CDR3 sequence (DNA): TGTGCCAGCAGCTTTCTTAGCGGGGGGGCCCACGAGCAGTACTTC. It translates to CASSFLSGGAHEQYF.

The chain joins TRBV6-5 to TRBJ2-1; 9 bases are a match to TRBD2. Per the germline V gene, CDR1 is MNHEY and CDR2 is SVGAGI. The V segment lost 5 bases and the J segment 7 bases; nucleotides outside the gene matches: 9. The CDR3 is made up of 15 amino acids. The CDR3 here is CASSRRGGARNEQFF. CDR3 nucleotides: TGTGCCAGCAGTCGGCGCGGGGGGGCTCGTAATGAGCAGTTCTTC.

The chain combines TRBV10-3 with TRBJ2-1; 10 positions match TRBD2. This CDR3 region has 15 residues. V dropped 2 bases and J dropped 3; count of bases not matched to a gene: 1. Germline assignment: CDR1 ENHRY and CDR2 SYGVKD. The CDR3 loop is CAISETSGIYNEQFF. DNA of the CDR3: TGTGCCATCAGTGAGACTAGCGGGATCTACAATGAGCAGTTCTTC.

The chain recombines TRBV4-1 with TRBJ2-7; 8 bases are shared with TRBD1. The trim removed 0 bases at V and 5 bases at J, leaving 6 bases unmatched. Germline V lookup: CDR1 MGHRA, CDR2 YSYEKL. There are 15 residues in the CDR3. The CDR3 DNA sequence: TGCGCCAGCAGCCAAGAAGATCCAGGGGGCAACGAGCAGTACTTC. Amino acid sequence: CASSQEDPGGNEQYF.

The chain is built from TRBV6-6 and TRBJ2-1, with 9 bases identical to TRBD1. The ends lost 5 bases at V and 2 bases at J; junction bases unmatched: 1. The V gene's germline CDR1 is MNHNY and CDR2 SVGAGI (reference sequence). This CDR3 spans 14 amino acids. CDR3 sequence (DNA): TGTGCCAGCAGTCGGGACAGGGCCTACAATGAGCAGTTCTTC. Its translation: CASSRDRAYNEQFF.

This chain joins TRBV9 and TRBJ2-5, with D tentatively TRBD2 (5 bases). Germline CDR1 reads SGDLS; CDR2 reads YYNGEE. The V gene lost 4 bases and the J gene lost 2 bases, with 15 bases spanning the gap. This CDR3 is 15 amino acids long. The CDR3 DNA follows: TGTGCCAGCAGCTCACACGGGATTAATCAAGAGACCCAGTACTTC. Translated: CASSSHGINQETQYF.

The gene calls are TRBV7-9 and TRBJ1-1, with a possible D match to TRBD1 (6 bases). The CDR3 totals 16 residues. Trimming shortened V by 1 base and J by 5 bases, and 17 bases separated the two germline ends. Germline values: CDR1 SEHNR, CDR2 FQNEAQ (reference sequence). The CDR3 DNA sequence: TGTGCCAGCAGCTTAGTAAGGGCAGGGGAGGGGACTGAAGCTTTCTTT. It is translated as CASSLVRAGEGTEAFF. The entire variable domain, with the rest obtained from reference TRBV7-9 and TRBJ1-1, is as follows: DTGVSQNPRHKITKRGQNVTFRCDPISEHNRLYWYRQTLGQGPEFLTYFQNEAQLEKSRLLSDRFSAERPKGSFSTLEIQRTEQGDSAMYLCASSLVRAGEGTEAFFGQGTRLTVV.

The chain combines TRBV7-2 with TRBJ2-5, with 11 bases matching TRBD2. CDR1 SGHTA and CDR2 FQGNSA come from the germline V gene. V dropped 4 bases and J dropped 6; count of bases not matched to a gene: 10. The CDR3 length is 16 residues. CDR3 nucleotides: TGTGCCAGCAGCTCACTTAGCGGGGGGGCGCGGAAGACCCAGTACTTC. As protein: CASSSLSGGARKTQYF.

This chain links TRBV29-1 with TRBJ2-1; D perhaps matches TRBD1 (5 bases). The CDR3 spans 13 residues. The ends were cut back, 3 bases at V and 6 bases at J, with 12 bases in the middle. Germline assignment: CDR1 SQVTM and CDR2 ANQGSEA. This CDR3 reads CSVDGQGTNEQFF. CDR3 DNA sequence: TGCAGCGTTGATGGTCAGGGAACCAATGAGCAGTTCTTC.

The rearrangement links TRBV2 to TRBJ2-1; 8 bases map to TRBD1. V shed 4 bases, J shed 0 bases, and the junction held 2 bases outside the gene matches. Germline lookup yields CDR1 SNHLY and CDR2 FYNNEI. CDR3 size: 15 residues. The CDR3 DNA sequence: TGTGCCAGCAGTGGGGGACAGGTCTCCTACAATGAGCAGTTCTTC. Its protein product is CASSGGQVSYNEQFF.

The chain carries TRBV6-6 and TRBJ2-7; no definite D call. The germline V gene encodes CDR1 MNHNY and CDR2 SVGAGI (reference sequence). The length of the CDR3 is 13 residues. V lost 0 bases, J lost 4 bases, and 7 bases lay in between. CDR3 DNA: TGTGCCAGCAGTTACTCAGACTTTTACGAGCAGTACTTC. The encoded protein is CASSYSDFYEQYF.

The CDR3 DNA reads TGCGCCAGCAGCCAAGATATAGCAGGGGGGACCTTCTATGGCTACACCTTC. As protein: CASSQDIAGGTFYGYTF. J is TRBJ1-2 and V is TRBV4-3; TRBD1 aligns across 7 bases. V shed 0 bases and J 4 bases; nucleotides not matched to a gene: 11. Germline-derived CDR1 and CDR2 are LGHNA and YSLEER. This CDR3 is 17 amino acids long.

The chain is built from TRBV29-1 and TRBJ1-1; D ambiguous. Deletions cut 3 bases from V and 6 bases from J, with 11 bases between. Per the germline V gene, CDR1 is SQVTM and CDR2 is ANQGSEA. CDR3 length equals 12 residues. The CDR3 bases are TGCAGCGTTGACAGCTTGAGGTCTGAAGCTTTCTTT. Translation gives CSVDSLRSEAFF.

In DNA, the CDR3 is TGTGCCAGCAGTTTGCGGGGGAGCTCCTACAATGAGCAGTTCTTC. Residues: CASSLRGSSYNEQFF. The V call is TRBV6-5, the J call TRBJ2-1; TRBD2 matches at 7 bases. Germline trimming cut 4 bases from V and 0 bases from J; bases unmatched to any gene: 3. Germline-derived CDR1 and CDR2 are MNHEY and SVGAGI. This CDR3 contains 15 residues.

By sample fraction, this clone is medium-sized (0.01 to 0.1%). The CDR3 nucleotides read TGTGCCAGCAGTCAGAACACTGAAGCTTTCTTT. Amino acids: CASSQNTEAFF. The chain links TRBV28 to TRBJ1-1; D remains ambiguous. Germline CDR1 reads MDHEN; CDR2 reads SYDVKM. This CDR3 spans 11 amino acids. V was cut by 5 bases and J by 1 base, with 2 bases left in between.

V is TRBV6-1 and J is TRBJ2-7; 9 nucleotides agree with TRBD2. The ends lost 4 bases at V and 1 base at J; junction bases unmatched: 14. The CDR3 has 18 residues. The germline gives CDR1 MNHNS, CDR2 SASEGT. CDR3 sequence: CASSVVHGKTSGSYEQYF. CDR3 DNA: TGTGCCAGCAGTGTCGTTCACGGGAAGACTAGCGGATCCTACGAGCAGTACTTC.

J is TRBJ2-1 and V is TRBV5-5, with a possible D match to TRBD1 (6 bases). Between the trimmed V and J ends, which lost 3 bases and 2 bases, there was a span of 9 bases. Germline V CDR1 and CDR2: SGHKS, YYEKEE (reference sequence). The CDR3 runs 14 residues. CDR3 in amino acids: CASSSRQAYNEQFF. CDR3 coding DNA: TGTGCCAGCAGCTCCAGACAGGCCTACAATGAGCAGTTCTTC.

The rearrangement links TRBV6-6 to TRBJ1-1; 7 nucleotides align to TRBD1. CDR3 size: 13 residues. CDR1 MNHNY and CDR2 SVGAGI come from the germline V gene (reference sequence). V trimming: 5 bases; J trimming: 1 base; junction bases outside the gene matches: 1. The CDR3, as DNA: TGTGCCAGCAGTAGACAGGGGAACACTGAAGCTTTCTTT. Its translation is CASSRQGNTEAFF.

J is TRBJ2-2 and V is TRBV6-5, with a weak D call TRBD2 (6 bases). V lost 8 bases to trimming and J lost 3 bases, with 16 bases between them. The CDR3 runs 15 residues. Germline CDR1 reads MNHEY; CDR2 reads SVGAGI. The CDR3 region is CASLPAEGDTGELFF. Written as DNA, the CDR3 is TGTGCCAGCCTACCGGCGGAGGGAGACACCGGGGAGCTGTTTTTT.

At least ten counts were recorded for this clone. The CDR3 region is CASSQDGPPGREKLFF. The CDR3, as DNA: TGCGCCAGCAGCCAAGATGGGCCACCTGGTCGTGAAAAACTGTTTTTT. The rearrangement joins TRBV4-3 to TRBJ1-4, with no clear D. The CDR3 extends over 16 amino acids. The germline V and J ends were trimmed by 0 bases and 7 bases, with 15 bases remaining between them. The germline V gene encodes CDR1 LGHNA and CDR2 YSLEER.